This entry concerns a single T cell receptor beta chain. Antigen: not known. Extraction of PBMCs used roughly 10 ml of fresh peripheral blood. This specimen comes from a study of T cells in Graves' hyperthyroidism and ophthalmopathy. Findings of the study overall: Before onset, ophthalmopathy was predicted by the model a median around 6.2 months earlier. Most clonotypes expanded in thyroid above 0.001 were likewise present in blood.

This CDR3 spans 15 amino acids. In germline, CDR1 is LGHNA, CDR2 YSLEER. V was clipped by 1 base and J by 8 bases; unmatched bases: 5. From RNA transcripts, TCR beta CDR3 regions were amplified. The HTBI primer set was used in a first-round RT-PCR of the TCR CDR3. One entry per CDR3 protein results from TCRdb running MiXCR on the multiplex PCR reads. The profile shows 300,000 to 450,000 distinct CDR3 sequences, 15% to 19% of them singletons. The sequence came from a woman younger than 35 with Graves' hyperthyroidism that later progressed to Graves' ophthalmopathy. The sequenced sample consisted of blood. The chain joins TRBV4-3 to TRBJ2-1; TRBD1 matches at 10 bases. The CDR3 coding sequence is TGCGCCAGCAGCCAAGGACAGGGGGCGTCGGATGAGCAGTTCTTC. Its translation is CASSQGQGASDEQFF.